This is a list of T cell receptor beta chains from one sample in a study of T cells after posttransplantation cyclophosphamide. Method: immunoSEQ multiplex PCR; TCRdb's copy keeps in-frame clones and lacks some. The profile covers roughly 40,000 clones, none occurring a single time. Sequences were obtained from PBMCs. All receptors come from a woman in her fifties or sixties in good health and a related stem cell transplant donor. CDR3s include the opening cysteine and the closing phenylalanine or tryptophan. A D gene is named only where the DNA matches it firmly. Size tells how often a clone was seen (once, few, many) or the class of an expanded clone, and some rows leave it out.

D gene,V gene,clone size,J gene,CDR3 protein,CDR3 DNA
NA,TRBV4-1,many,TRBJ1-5,CASSQGGTISNQPQHF,TGCGCCAGCAGCCAAGGCGGCACCATTAGCAATCAGCCCCAGCATTTT
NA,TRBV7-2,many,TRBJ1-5,CASSLDISNQPQHF,TGTGCCAGCAGCTTAGATATCAGCAATCAGCCCCAGCATTTT
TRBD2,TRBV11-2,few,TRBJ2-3,CASSHRTSRDTQYF,TGTGCCAGCAGCCACCGGACTAGCCGAGATACGCAGTATTTT
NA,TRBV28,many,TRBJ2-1,CASSPRNQGNEQFF,TGTGCCAGCAGTCCTAGGAACCAAGGCAATGAGCAGTTCTTC
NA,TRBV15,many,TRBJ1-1,CATSRDQEGRWGEAFF,TGTGCCACCAGCAGAGATCAGGAGGGTCGCTGGGGTGAAGCTTTCTTT
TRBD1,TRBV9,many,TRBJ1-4,CASSQIQGGNEKLFF,TGTGCCAGCAGCCAGATACAGGGGGGGAATGAAAAACTGTTTTTT
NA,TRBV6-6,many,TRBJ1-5,CASSYGPYSDQPQHF,TGTGCCAGCAGTTACGGCCCCTACAGTGACCAGCCCCAGCATTTT
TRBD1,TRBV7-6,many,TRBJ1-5,CASGQTGLGGEPQHF,TGTGCCAGCGGTCAGACAGGGTTGGGGGGTGAGCCCCAGCATTTT
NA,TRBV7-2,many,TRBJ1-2,CASSLVQGADGYTF,TGTGCCAGCAGCTTAGTACAGGGAGCTGATGGCTACACCTTC
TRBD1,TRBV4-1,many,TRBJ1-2,CASSQVGGDYGYTF,TGCGCCAGCAGCCAAGTAGGGGGCGACTATGGCTACACCTTC
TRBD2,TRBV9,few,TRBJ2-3,CASSVDVSGGADTQYF,TGTGCCAGCAGCGTAGATGTTAGCGGGGGGGCAGATACGCAGTATTTT
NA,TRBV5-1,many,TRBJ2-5,CASSLVSPGEETQYF,TGCGCCAGCAGCTTGGTTTCTCCAGGGGAAGAGACCCAGTACTTC
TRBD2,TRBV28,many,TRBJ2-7,CASSLTYGGMNEQYF,TGTGCCAGCAGTTTAACGTACGGGGGGATGAACGAGCAGTACTTC
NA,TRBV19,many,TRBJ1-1,CASSIKGAPNTEAFF,TGTGCCAGTAGTATAAAAGGGGCCCCGAACACTGAAGCTTTCTTT
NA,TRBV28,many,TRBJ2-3,CASSYLDFPTQYF,TGTGCCAGCAGTTACCTCGACTTCCCTACGCAGTATTTT
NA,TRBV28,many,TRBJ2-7,CASRRSAGGADSYEQYF,TGTGCCAGCAGGCGCTCGGCTGGTGGGGCGGACTCCTACGAGCAGTACTTC
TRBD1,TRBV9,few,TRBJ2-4,CASSYTQGTGSGSKNIQYF,TGTGCCAGCAGCTACACCCAGGGGACAGGGTCGGGGTCCAAAAACATTCAGTACTTC
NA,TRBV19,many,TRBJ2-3,CASSSIPRDWYSTDTQYF,TGTGCCAGTAGTTCCATTCCCCGGGACTGGTATAGCACAGATACGCAGTATTTT
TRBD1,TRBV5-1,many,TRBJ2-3,CASSYRVVAFGQGATQGTQYF,TGCGCCAGCAGCTACCGGGTTGTCGCCTTCGGACAGGGGGCAACCCAGGGGACGCAGTATTTT
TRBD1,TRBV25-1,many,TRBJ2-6,CASSASGQGNSGANVLTF,TGTGCCAGCAGTGCTTCGGGACAGGGGAACTCTGGGGCCAACGTCCTGACTTTC
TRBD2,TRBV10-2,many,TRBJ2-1,CASRLASSYNEQFF,TGCGCCAGCCGACTAGCGAGCTCCTACAATGAGCAGTTCTTC
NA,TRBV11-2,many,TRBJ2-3,CASSPRGTTDTQYF,TGTGCCAGCAGCCCCCGAGGCACCACAGATACGCAGTATTTT
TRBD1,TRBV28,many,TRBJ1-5,CASISDRVGQPQHF,TGTGCCAGCATCTCGGACAGGGTTGGACAGCCCCAGCATTTT
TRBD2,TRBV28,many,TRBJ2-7,CASSWGLQPYEQYF,TGTGCCAGCTCATGGGGACTACAACCCTACGAGCAGTACTTC
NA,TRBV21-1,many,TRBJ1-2,CASSKEDRGRYGYTF,TGTGCCAGCAGCAAAGAGGACAGGGGACGCTATGGCTACACCTTC
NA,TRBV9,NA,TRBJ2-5,CASTSYGGGPQETQYF,TGTGCCAGCACCTCGTATGGGGGGGGCCCTCAAGAGACCCAGTACTTC
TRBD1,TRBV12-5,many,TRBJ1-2,CASGPDRAPGYTF,TGTGCTAGTGGGCCTGACAGGGCCCCAGGCTACACCTTC
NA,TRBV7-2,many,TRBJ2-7,CASSFLDRTYEQYF,TGTGCCAGCAGCTTCTTAGACAGGACCTACGAGCAGTACTTC
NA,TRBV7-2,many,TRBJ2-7,CASSFGRSYEQYF,TGTGCCAGCAGCTTCGGGAGATCCTACGAGCAGTACTTC
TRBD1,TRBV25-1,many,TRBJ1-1,CASSDQGVNTEAFF,TGTGCCAGCAGTGACCAGGGGGTGAACACTGAAGCTTTCTTT
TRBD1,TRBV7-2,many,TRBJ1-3,CASSLTRGQGGNTIYF,TGTGCCAGCAGCTTAACTAGGGGACAGGGTGGAAACACCATATATTTT
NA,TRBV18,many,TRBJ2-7,CASSPRGEQYF,TGTGCCAGCTCACCACGCGGCGAGCAGTACTTC
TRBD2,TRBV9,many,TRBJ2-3,CASSVGAGLETDTQYF,TGTGCCAGCAGCGTAGGTGCTGGACTAGAGACAGATACGCAGTATTTT